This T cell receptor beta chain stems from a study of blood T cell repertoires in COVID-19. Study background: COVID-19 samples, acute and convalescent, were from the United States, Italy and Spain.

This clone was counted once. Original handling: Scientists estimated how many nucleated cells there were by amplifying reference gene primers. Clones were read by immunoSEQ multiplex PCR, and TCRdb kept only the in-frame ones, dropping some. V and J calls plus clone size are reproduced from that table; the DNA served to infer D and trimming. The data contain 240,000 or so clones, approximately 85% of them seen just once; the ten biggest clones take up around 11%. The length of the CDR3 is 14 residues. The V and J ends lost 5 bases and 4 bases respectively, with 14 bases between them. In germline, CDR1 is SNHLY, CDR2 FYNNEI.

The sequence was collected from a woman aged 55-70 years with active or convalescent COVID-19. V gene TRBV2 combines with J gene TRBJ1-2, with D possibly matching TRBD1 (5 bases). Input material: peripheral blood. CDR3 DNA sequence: TGTGCCAGCAGTTCGGTGGTCGGGGGCTATGGCTACACCTTC. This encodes CASSSVVGGYGYTF.